Listed here are 21 T cell receptor beta chains from one sample, sequenced in a study of human T cells and chemical hapten exposure. Time point specified: pre-sensitization, week 0. Treatment: therapeutic diphenylcyclopropenone sensitization with weekly scalp DPC. Via MiXCR, TCRdb re-called the RACE reads, giving one row per CDR3 protein. The sample records tens of thousands of distinct CDR3 sequences, 12% to 15% being singletons. Sequenced here: whole blood, sampled in connection with sensitization to the hapten diphenylcyclopropenone (DPC). The receptors stem from a woman aged 50 to 60 with alopecia areata. Some clones in this sample may be carry-over from other donors' samples.

This clonotype occurred a few times. The chain uses TRBV14 and TRBJ2-1; no reliable D call. Germline V gives CDR1 SGHDN, CDR2 FVKESK. V lost 4 bases and J lost 9, with 16 bases in between. The CDR3 runs to 14 residues. The chain's CDR3 is CASSPHRTALEQFF. CDR3 bases: TGTGCCAGCAGCCCCCACCGGACCGCTCTTGAGCAGTTCTTC.

This clonotype was seen a few times. This chain links TRBV7-9 with TRBJ2-7; D remains unclear. CDR1 is SEHNR and CDR2 is FQNEAQ in the germline V gene (reference sequence). CDR3 length: 13 amino acids. Between the trimmed V and J ends, which lost 1 base and 4 bases, there was a span of 8 bases. This CDR3 is CASSLDPGYEQYF. CDR3 DNA sequence: TGTGCCAGCAGCTTAGATCCCGGGTACGAGCAGTACTTC.

This clonotype was detected ten times or more. The chain has TRBV9 and TRBJ1-5; 8 bases are shared with TRBD1. The CDR3 loop spans 15 amino acids. The J segment lost 2 bases and the V segment lost 2 bases, leaving 3 bases of the junction unmatched. CDR1 is SGDLS, CDR2 YYNGEE, per germline. The CDR3 region has the DNA TGTGCCAGCAGCGTCGGGGGACAGGGCAATCAGCCCCAGCATTTT. Translating gives CASSVGGQGNQPQHF.

This clonotype has ten or more counts. The chain employs TRBV9 and TRBJ2-7, with TRBD2 matching over 9 bases. This CDR3 region has 15 residues. The V gene end was trimmed by 0 bases and the J gene end by 5 bases; junction bases not matched to a gene: 6. Germline CDR1 is SGDLS and CDR2 is YYNGEE. The CDR3 DNA follows: TGTGCCAGCAGCGTAGGATTAGCGGGAGTGGACGAGCAGTACTTC. Translating gives CASSVGLAGVDEQYF. Using reference TRBV9 and TRBJ2-7 for the parts outside the CDR3, the full variable domain is DSGVTQTPKHLITATGQRVTLRCSPRSGDLSVYWYQQSLDQGLQFLIQYYNGEERAKGNILERFSAQQFPDLHSELNLSSLELGDSALYFCASSVGLAGVDEQYFGPGTRLTVT.

In this sample, this clonotype turned up a few times. J is TRBJ1-4 and V is TRBV5-6, with 7 bases fitting TRBD1. CDR1 SGHDT and CDR2 YYEEEE come from the germline V gene. V was pared by 3 bases and J by 14 bases, with 10 bases of the junction left unmatched. CDR3 size: 13 residues. The DNA for the CDR3 is TGTGCCAGCAGCTGGCAGGGACAGCTTCTTCTGTTTTTT. Translating it yields CASSWQGQLLLFF.

This clonotype has a handful of counts. The chain couples TRBV5-1 to TRBJ2-7; 9 bases fit TRBD1. This CDR3 spans 15 amino acids. Germline V gives CDR1 SGHRS, CDR2 YFSETQ. V dropped 5 bases and J dropped 2; count of bases not matched to a gene: 8. CDR3 amino acids: CASRLDRGDTYEQYF. In nucleotides, the CDR3 is TGCGCCAGCAGACTGGACAGGGGCGATACCTACGAGCAGTACTTC.

This clonotype was counted a few times. The rearrangement uses TRBV4-3 and TRBJ2-5; D not resolved. Germline CDR1 and CDR2: LGHNA and YSLEER. V lost 2 bases and J 7 bases, leaving 14 bases between the germline ends. The CDR3 length is 14 residues. This CDR3 reads CASSQPLDGATQYF. The CDR3 nucleotides are TGCGCCAGCAGCCAACCTTTGGACGGAGCGACCCAGTACTTC.

This clonotype appeared many times. This chain connects TRBV18 to TRBJ2-7, with a tentative D call TRBD1 (7 bases). The germline gives CDR1 KGHSH, CDR2 LQKENI. Trimming pared 5 bases from V and 4 bases from J, leaving 9 bases between. The CDR3 has 12 amino acids. For the CDR3, the DNA is TGTGCCAGCTCAGCAGGGGGGTACGAGCAGTACTTC. Translation gives CASSAGGYEQYF.

This clonotype has a handful of counts. The CDR3 protein is CASSLPRQGGYEQYF. CDR3 nucleotides: TGTGCCAGCAGCCTACCCAGACAGGGAGGGTACGAGCAGTACTTC. This chain links TRBV7-2 with TRBJ2-7, with D possibly called TRBD1 or TRBD2 (7 bases each). Germline V CDR1 and CDR2: SGHTA, FQGNSA. V was cut by 5 bases and J by 4 bases, with 18 bases left in between. The CDR3 sequence is 15 residues long. The full variable domain, its missing parts supplied by reference TRBV7-2 and TRBJ2-7, is GAGVSQSPSNKVTEKGKDVELRCDPISGHTALYWYRQSLGQGLEFLIYFQGNSAPDKSGLPSDRFSAERTGGSVSTLTIQRTQQEDSAVYLCASSLPRQGGYEQYFGPGTRLTVT.

The V call is TRBV7-9, the J call TRBJ2-5; D remains unclear. The CDR3 contains 13 residues. The V end was cut by 8 bases, the J end by 1 base, with 11 bases between. CDR1 and CDR2 (germline): SEHNR, FQNEAQ (reference sequence). The CDR3 reads CASVDQPQETQYF. DNA for the CDR3: TGTGCCAGCGTGGACCAACCCCAAGAGACCCAGTACTTC.

This clonotype was detected a few times. V is TRBV7-2 and J is TRBJ2-7; the match to TRBD2 covers 11 bases. V dropped 5 bases and J dropped 5; count of bases not matched to a gene: 11. The CDR3 sequence is 16 residues long. Germline V gene lookup returns CDR1 SGHTA and CDR2 FQGNSA. The CDR3 region is CASSTGLAGPRDEQYF. DNA for the CDR3: TGTGCCAGCAGCACCGGACTAGCGGGCCCCCGGGACGAGCAGTACTTC.

This clonotype has only a few counts. The V and J genes are TRBV5-4 and TRBJ2-3; no reliable D call. Germline V CDR1 and CDR2: SGHNT, YYREEE (reference sequence). There are 14 residues in the CDR3. The ends were cut back, 4 bases at V and 2 bases at J, with 11 bases in the middle. In DNA form, the CDR3 reads TGTGCCAGCAGCCCCAGACCCAACACAGATACGCAGTATTTT. Translation: CASSPRPNTDTQYF. The variable domain in full, completed from reference TRBV5-4 and TRBJ2-3, reads ETGVTQSPTHLIKTRGQQVTLRCSSQSGHNTVSWYQQALGQGPQFIFQYYREEENGRGNFPPRFSGLQFPNYSSELNVNALELDDSALYLCASSPRPNTDTQYFGPGTRLTVL.

This clonotype was detected a few times. The J gene is TRBJ2-7, the V gene TRBV4-2; TRBD2 might be the D (5 bases). Per germline, CDR1 LGHNA and CDR2 YNFKEQ. This CDR3 region has 14 residues. The V and J ends lost 2 bases and 6 bases respectively, with 14 bases between them. CDR3 residues: CASSQSLAGSEQYF. CDR3 nucleotide sequence: TGTGCCAGCAGCCAATCGCTAGCTGGGTCCGAGCAGTACTTC.

The chain is built from TRBV29-1 and TRBJ1-6; 8 bases are a match to TRBD1. Germline V CDR1 and CDR2: SQVTM, ANQGSEA. The CDR3 loop spans 13 amino acids. Losses at the gene ends were 5 bases for V and 6 bases for J; bases not matched to a gene: 3. The CDR3 DNA reads TGCAGCGTTCAGGGACAGGTTAATTCACCCCTCCACTTT. This codes for CSVQGQVNSPLHF. The full variable domain, its missing parts supplied by reference TRBV29-1 and TRBJ1-6, is SAVISQKPSRDICQRGTSLTIQCQVDSQVTMMFWYRQQPGQSLTLIATANQGSEATYESGFVIDKFPISRPNLTFSTLTVSNMSPEDSSIYLCSVQGQVNSPLHFGNGTRLTVT.

This clonotype was picked up a small number of times. The rearrangement joins TRBV25-1 to TRBJ1-1; 7 nucleotides match TRBD1. V shed 8 bases and J 4 bases; nucleotides not matched to a gene: 7. This CDR3 region has 13 residues. Germline CDR1 is MGHDK and CDR2 is SYGVNS. Written as DNA, the CDR3 is TGTGCCAGCTCGGGTCAGGGGGGCACTGAAGCTTTCTTT. Protein sequence: CASSGQGGTEAFF.

This clonotype occurred a few times. The rearrangement links TRBV29-1 to TRBJ1-1; D is ambiguous. Trimming took off 4 bases at V and 1 base at J, with 13 bases between the two ends. CDR1 is SQVTM and CDR2 is ANQGSEA in the germline V gene. This CDR3 has 14 amino acids. CDR3: CSVGSGRTNTEAFF. DNA of the CDR3: TGCAGCGTTGGAAGCGGACGGACGAACACTGAAGCTTTCTTT.

This chain's CDR3 is CSVPLYGQETQYF. The CDR3 DNA is TGCAGCGTACCCTTGTACGGACAAGAGACCCAGTACTTC. This rearrangement joins TRBV29-1 to TRBJ2-5; unclear D gene. This CDR3 region has 13 residues. The V gene lost 6 bases and the J gene lost 2 bases, with 13 bases spanning the gap. Germline CDR1 is SQVTM and CDR2 is ANQGSEA.

The chain combines TRBV12-2 with TRBJ1-5. TRBV12-2 is a documented pseudogene. This CDR3 spans 15 amino acids. The CDR3 reads CASRLPGGGNQPQHF. The CDR3 DNA reads TGTGCAAGTCGCTTACCAGGCGGGGGCAATCAGCCCCAGCATTTT.

This clonotype turned up a few times. This rearrangement joins TRBV5-1 to TRBJ2-3; perhaps TRBD2 as D (6 bases). V lost 0 bases to trimming and J lost 6 bases, with 17 bases between them. The CDR3 loop spans 16 amino acids. CDR1 is SGHRS and CDR2 is YFSETQ in the germline V gene. CDR3 bases: TGCGCCAGCAGCTTGGAAGGGCGTGGAGGGGTGGATACGCAGTATTTT. This translates into CASSLEGRGGVDTQYF.

In this sample, this clonotype turned up many times. The V gene is TRBV12-5, the J gene TRBJ2-1; 9 bases match TRBD1. This CDR3 is built from 18 residues. J gave up 5 bases and V 1 base, and 12 bases lay outside the gene matches. CDR1 LGHNT and CDR2 FRNRAP come from the germline V gene. CDR3 nucleotides: TGTGCTAGTGGTTTGGCCACCCAGACAGGGGGTATCCACAATGAGCAGTTCTTC. This translates into CASGLATQTGGIHNEQFF.

This clonotype has a count of ten or more. The chain has TRBV12-3 or TRBV12-4 and TRBJ2-1; D call uncertain. V lost 6 bases and J lost 3, with 6 bases in between. The CDR3 contains 12 residues. The CDR3 region is CASSSLYNEQFF. CDR3 coding DNA: TGTGCCAGCAGCTCCCTCTACAATGAGCAGTTCTTC.